This T cell receptor (beta chain) was identified in a study of neoadjuvant anti-PD-1 for oral cavity cancer. This clone has more than one count but fewer than ten. The time point denotes: after neoadjuvant nivolumab, at surgical resection. The CDR3 has 16 amino acids. CDR1 is SGHRS and CDR2 is YFSETQ in the germline V gene. The germline V and J ends were trimmed by 2 bases and 3 bases, with 18 bases remaining between them. TCRdb's table, derived via immunoSEQ multiplex PCR, lists solely in-frame clones and lacks some. This table holds over 11,000 clones, 74% found once. This TCR was recovered from a person aged 35-79 years with oral cavity squamous cell carcinoma. V usage is TRBV5-1 and J usage is TRBJ2-7, with D possibly being TRBD1 (6 bases). The specimen was PBMCs, collected after nivolumab (anti-PD-1) treatment. CDR3 sequence (DNA): TGCGCCAGCAGCTTCCGGGACACCTCATCTCTCTACGAGCAGTACTTC. Amino acid sequence: CASSFRDTSSLYEQYF. The whole variable domain, filled in from reference TRBV5-1 and TRBJ2-7, reads KAGVTQTPRYLIKTRGQQVTLSCSPISGHRSVSWYQQTPGQGLQFLFEYFSETQRNKGNFPGRFSGRQFSNSRSEMNVSTLELGDSALYLCASSFRDTSSLYEQYFGPGTRLTVT.